These 29 T cell receptor beta chains came from one sample sequenced in a study of shared clonotypes between healthy human individuals (dated by TCRdb to 2019 to 2021). Libraries were constructed by the immunoSEQ multiplex PCR assay. The source is immuneACCESS, and TCRdb retained only in-frame sequences with V and J called. Part of the clones is not carried over; for the studies checked, unresolved V genes explain less than half of this, and the remainder is unexplained. The sample includes around 340,000 clones, with more than 60% observed a single time. About 10% of the sample rests with the top ten. Sequencing input: memory CD4+ T cells sorted from blood. In light of the paper, this sample's cell subset or site label describes: CD45RA-negative fraction. These receptors originate from a man aged 30 to 45 in good health.

There are a few counts of this clone. The rearrangement uses TRBV29-1 and TRBJ2-1; D is unclear. The V and J ends lost 4 bases and 10 bases respectively, with 14 bases between them. This CDR3 spans 12 amino acids. Germline V lookup: CDR1 SQVTM, CDR2 ANQGSEA. CDR3 coding DNA: TGCAGCGTTGCCCCGACTCCGATGGAGCAGTTCTTC. Translating it yields CSVAPTPMEQFF.

CDR3 loop: CASRESSYNEQFF. CDR3 DNA: TGTGCCAGTCGGGAGAGCTCCTACAATGAGCAGTTCTTC. The genes are TRBV6-5 and TRBJ2-1; D perhaps matches TRBD2 (6 bases). The CDR3 covers 13 residues. Germline V lookup: CDR1 MNHEY, CDR2 SVGAGI. Trimming stripped 9 bases from V and 0 bases from J, with 9 bases between.

The chain employs TRBV2 and TRBJ2-1; 7 bases fit TRBD2. Germline assignment: CDR1 SNHLY and CDR2 FYNNEI. CDR3 length equals 16 residues. J was trimmed by 2 bases and V by 3 bases; bases with no gene match: 7. CDR3 sequence reads: CASSDWAGLPYNEQFF. As DNA, the CDR3 is TGTGCCAGCAGTGATTGGGCGGGACTACCCTACAATGAGCAGTTCTTC.

The chain links TRBV28 to TRBJ1-4, with no clear D. Germline CDR1 and CDR2: MDHEN and SYDVKM. The V and J ends lost 2 bases and 7 bases respectively, with 11 bases between them. The CDR3 spans 14 residues. The CDR3 sequence is CASSLGGWGEKLFF. CDR3 sequence (DNA): TGTGCCAGCAGTTTAGGAGGATGGGGTGAAAAACTGTTTTTT.

This chain joins TRBV18 and TRBJ1-2; D might be TRBD1 (6 bases). V was pared by 3 bases and J by 2 bases, with 19 bases between. The CDR3 consists of 17 residues. Germline CDR1 reads KGHSH; CDR2 reads LQKENI. The CDR3 loop is CASSPNLQGWGNYGYTF. As DNA, the CDR3 is TGTGCCAGCTCACCTAACCTACAGGGCTGGGGAAACTATGGCTACACCTTC.

This clone was found a few times. Different DNA sequences within this sample yield the same CDR3. CDR3 residues: CASSLKGGGSSYEQYF. The CDR3 nucleotides read TGCGCCAGCAGCTTGAAGGGTGGGGGCAGTTCCTACGAGCAGTACTTC. The J gene is TRBJ2-7, the V gene TRBV5-1, with D possibly TRBD1 on 6 matching bases. V lost 1 base, J lost 1 base, and 15 bases lay in between. Germline V CDR1 and CDR2: SGHRS, YFSETQ. CDR3 length: 16 amino acids.

The chain uses TRBV28 and TRBJ2-1; TRBD2 matches 8 bases. V was clipped by 5 bases and J by 9 bases; unmatched bases: 15. Germline V gives CDR1 MDHEN, CDR2 SYDVKM. This CDR3 is built from 16 residues. The CDR3 protein is CASSAPGGSGNIEQFF. CDR3 nucleotides: TGTGCCAGCAGTGCCCCGGGTGGTAGCGGGAATATTGAGCAGTTCTTC.

On this clone: Because it lacks the conserved phenylalanine or tryptophan at the end, this CDR3 is likely a read error. This chain joins TRBV7-9 and TRBJ2-7; 7 bases agree with TRBD1. This CDR3 is 13 amino acids long. CDR1 and CDR2 from the germline V gene are SEHNR and FQNEAQ (reference sequence). The J segment lost 2 bases and the V segment lost 4 bases, leaving 2 bases of the junction unmatched. CDR3 sequence reads: CASSYGQAYEQYS. The CDR3 DNA is TGTGCCAGCAGCTACGGACAGGCCTACGAGCAGTACTCC.

The gene calls are TRBV25-1 and TRBJ2-7, with 10 nucleotides matching TRBD2. V gave up 6 bases and J gave up 12 bases; unmatched junction bases: 8. This CDR3 is built from 12 residues. Looked up from germline, CDR1 is MGHDK and CDR2 is SYGVNS. CDR3 loop: CASRALAGVLYF. DNA of the CDR3: TGTGCCAGCAGAGCCCTAGCGGGAGTGTTGTACTTC.

The V gene is TRBV27, the J gene TRBJ2-3; D unresolved. The CDR3 runs 15 residues. In germline, CDR1 is MNHEY, CDR2 SMNVEV (reference sequence). The V and J ends lost 1 base and 0 bases respectively, with 8 bases between them. DNA of the CDR3: TGTGCCAGCAGTTTATTTGCGCGGAGCACAGATACGCAGTATTTT. Its translation: CASSLFARSTDTQYF.

The chain joins TRBV28 to TRBJ1-2; unclear D gene. Germline V gives CDR1 MDHEN, CDR2 SYDVKM. This CDR3 is 11 amino acids long. Trimming pared 2 bases from V and 9 bases from J, leaving 7 bases between. The DNA of the CDR3 is TGTGCCAGCAGTTTACAGCATCGCTACACCTTC. It encodes CASSLQHRYTF.

This chain uses TRBV28 with TRBJ2-3; 8 nucleotides align to TRBD2. After removal of 4 bases from V and 5 bases from J, the junction contained 8 bases not matched to a gene. Per germline, CDR1 MDHEN and CDR2 SYDVKM. This CDR3 has 15 residues. This CDR3 reads CASSSQAGDKDTQYF. DNA of the CDR3: TGTGCCAGCAGTTCGCAAGCGGGAGATAAAGATACGCAGTATTTT.

The chain carries TRBV9 and TRBJ2-3; 10 bases agree with TRBD2. Trimming removed 4 bases from V and 10 bases from J; junction bases left unmatched: 15. Germline values: CDR1 SGDLS, CDR2 YYNGEE. CDR3 length: 16 residues. CDR3 bases: TGTGCCAGCAGCCCCGCGGGCCTAGCGGGAGCCCTACCGCAGTATTTT. Translating it yields CASSPAGLAGALPQYF. The full variable domain, rest sourced from reference TRBV9 and TRBJ2-3, is DSGVTQTPKHLITATGQRVTLRCSPRSGDLSVYWYQQSLDQGLQFLIQYYNGEERAKGNILERFSAQQFPDLHSELNLSSLELGDSALYFCASSPAGLAGALPQYFGPGTRLTVL.

The genes are TRBV4-1 and TRBJ2-3, with 7 bases that match TRBD2. Germline CDR1 is MGHRA and CDR2 is YSYEKL. Trimming at V came to 0 bases and at J to 5 bases, leaving 8 bases not matched to a gene. The length of the CDR3 is 16 residues. The DNA of the CDR3 is TGCGCCAGCAGCCAAGAGGGGGGGGGATACGGAGATACGCAGTATTTT. Protein: CASSQEGGGYGDTQYF.

V is TRBV28 and J is TRBJ1-2; TRBD1 is a possible D gene (6 bases). The V gene lost 5 bases and the J gene lost 8 bases, with 12 bases spanning the gap. The CDR3 totals 12 residues. Per germline, CDR1 MDHEN and CDR2 SYDVKM. This chain's CDR3 is CASSLQGGGYTF. The CDR3 DNA is TGTGCCAGCAGTCTACAGGGTGGCGGCTACACCTTC.

At least ten counts were recorded for this clone. The J gene is TRBJ2-7, the V gene TRBV28; D is ambiguous. The germline CDR1 and CDR2 sequences are MDHEN and SYDVKM. V was cut by 6 bases and J by 3 bases, with 15 bases left in between. The CDR3 has 14 residues. The CDR3 is CASSRPGSNYEQYF. CDR3 nucleotide sequence: TGTGCCAGCAGCCGCCCGGGTTCAAACTACGAGCAGTACTTC.

The chain has TRBV19 and TRBJ2-5; 11 bases match TRBD2. CDR1 is LNHDA and CDR2 is SQIVND in the germline V gene (reference sequence). J lost 3 bases, V lost 7 bases, and 4 bases had no gene match. The CDR3 runs to 14 residues. The CDR3 sequence: CASKGLAVEETQYF. Written as DNA, the CDR3 is TGTGCCAGTAAGGGACTAGCGGTCGAAGAGACCCAGTACTTC.

This rearrangement joins TRBV6-5 to TRBJ2-7; either TRBD1 or TRBD2 may fit D (6 bases each). Germline CDR1 and CDR2: MNHEY and SVGAGI. V gave up 4 bases and J gave up 1 base, with 14 bases separating them. This CDR3 is 15 amino acids long. CDR3 in DNA: TGTGCCAGCAGTTCCGGGGGCGGCCCTTCCTACGAGCAGTACTTC. Amino acids: CASSSGGGPSYEQYF.

The genes are TRBV29-1 and TRBJ2-7; TRBD1 agrees at 7 bases. The germline gives CDR1 SQVTM, CDR2 ANQGSEA. V shed 2 bases and J 6 bases; nucleotides not matched to a gene: 4. The CDR3 is 12 residues long. CDR3 protein: CSVELQGSEQYF. The CDR3 DNA reads TGCAGCGTTGAATTACAGGGGTCCGAGCAGTACTTC.

This clone was seen just once. The chain combines TRBV27 with TRBJ2-3; TRBD2 agrees at 7 bases. Germline CDR1 MNHEY, CDR2 SMNVEV (reference sequence). This CDR3 region has 13 residues. J was trimmed by 3 bases and V by 8 bases; bases with no gene match: 5. The CDR3 DNA sequence: TGTGCCAGCGGGAGGGCTTGGACAGATACGCAGTATTTT. Protein product: CASGRAWTDTQYF.

CDR3 protein: CASSPAGRAETQYF. The CDR3 DNA sequence: TGTGCCAGCAGCCCAGCGGGCAGAGCGGAGACCCAGTACTTC. The chain is built from TRBV7-8 and TRBJ2-5, with D maybe TRBD2 (6 bases). V gave up 5 bases and J gave up 5 bases, with 15 bases separating them. Germline CDR1 is SGHVS and CDR2 is FQNEAQ. The CDR3 consists of 14 residues.

The chain links TRBV27 to TRBJ1-3, with unresolved D. Trimming shortened V by 8 bases and J by 0 bases, and 11 bases separated the two germline ends. The germline gives CDR1 MNHEY, CDR2 SMNVEV (reference sequence). This CDR3 comprises 14 residues. CDR3 sequence: CASASGSSGNTIYF. The CDR3 DNA is TGTGCCAGCGCCTCGGGGAGCTCTGGAAACACCATATATTTT.

This sequence joins TRBV11-2 and TRBJ2-1, with 7 bases lining up with TRBD2. The germline V gene encodes CDR1 SGHAT and CDR2 FQNNGV. V lost 6 bases, J lost 5 bases, and 13 bases stayed unmatched. The CDR3 extends over 16 amino acids. The CDR3 reads CASSPVSSGNHNEQFF. The CDR3 DNA follows: TGTGCCAGCAGTCCTGTTTCCAGCGGGAACCACAATGAGCAGTTCTTC.

The V and J genes are TRBV6-1 and TRBJ2-7, with a tentative D call TRBD2 (6 bases). Trimming pared 8 bases from V and 4 bases from J, leaving 18 bases between. The germline gives CDR1 MNHNS, CDR2 SASEGT. This CDR3 is built from 14 residues. CDR3 DNA: TGTGCCAGCGGAGCACTAGCCGCAGGGTACGAGCAGTACTTC. It codes for CASGALAAGYEQYF.

On this clone itself: Being one base from a much bigger clone, this may be a read error. The sample carries other DNA sequences with the same CDR3. This chain joins TRBV18 and TRBJ2-7, with D maybe TRBD2 (6 bases). Germline V gene lookup returns CDR1 KGHSH and CDR2 LQKENI. The V gene lost 3 bases and the J gene lost 3 bases, with 6 bases spanning the gap. The CDR3 sequence is 12 residues long. CDR3 residues: CASSPGGYEQYF. CDR3 in DNA: TGTGCCAGCTCACCGGGGGGCTACGAGCAGTACTTC.

Note on this clone: Other DNA sequences in the sample encode the same CDR3. The chain joins TRBV7-8 to TRBJ2-3; D might be TRBD2 (6 bases). V was cut by 1 base and J by 5 bases, with 10 bases left in between. This CDR3 spans 14 amino acids. CDR1 is SGHVS, CDR2 FQNEAQ, per germline. The CDR3 is CASSLEGRGDTQYF. The CDR3 nucleotides read TGTGCCAGCAGCTTAGAGGGGCGGGGAGATACGCAGTATTTT.

This chain links TRBV4-3 with TRBJ2-1; 7 positions match TRBD2. Germline CDR1 reads LGHNA; CDR2 reads YSLEER. The ends lost 1 base at V and 0 bases at J; junction bases unmatched: 6. The CDR3 covers 17 residues. CDR3 coding DNA: TGCGCCAGCAGCCAAGCTCTAGCGGAAAGCTCCTACAATGAGCAGTTCTTC. This translates into CASSQALAESSYNEQFF.

This sequence joins TRBV6-5 and TRBJ1-2, with 7 bases lining up with TRBD1. The CDR3 covers 15 residues. V shed 3 bases, J shed 4 bases, and the junction held 8 bases outside the gene matches. CDR1 is MNHEY and CDR2 is SVGAGI in the germline V gene. This CDR3 reads CASSYVGQRPYGYTF. The CDR3 coding sequence is TGTGCCAGCAGTTATGTGGGACAGAGACCCTATGGCTACACCTTC.

This chain uses TRBV15 with TRBJ1-2, with 10 bases identical to TRBD1. The ends lost 1 base at V and 4 bases at J; junction bases unmatched: 0. CDR3 length: 14 residues. The germline V gene encodes CDR1 LNHNV and CDR2 YYDKDF (reference sequence). The chain's CDR3 is CATSRGDRGYGYTF. As DNA, the CDR3 is TGTGCCACCAGCAGAGGGGACAGGGGCTATGGCTACACCTTC.